The clone carrying this T cell receptor beta chain has only a few counts. Its antigen is currently unknown. In TCRdb, the reads were re-called with MiXCR into one record per CDR3 protein. Of 400,000 to 550,000 distinct CDR3 sequences in the sample, roughly 12% were seen once. This record belongs to a study of T cell repertoires in cytomegalovirus infection. V lost 6 bases and J lost 5; bases outside the gene matches: 6. Germline lookup yields CDR1 LGHDT and CDR2 YNNKEL (reference sequence). The CDR3 covers 13 residues. General study findings and limits: Using cumulative public TCR beta family frequency, the authors identified those who carried CMV together with the relevant HLA. Clonotype analysis showed dominance of the ex vivo response by HLA-C-restricted CMV-specific TCR beta clonotypes.

Sequenced input: PBMCs. The chain combines TRBV3-1 with TRBJ2-5; 7 nucleotides agree with TRBD2. This sequence was found in a human donor in good health (CMV status not recorded). Some clones in this sample may be carry-over from other donors' samples. CDR3 loop: CASRGGGGETQYF. CDR3 bases: TGTGCCAGCAGGGGCGGGGGAGGGGAGACCCAGTACTTC.